This T cell receptor (beta chain) was sequenced for a study of T cell responses to AZD1222 COVID-19 vaccine. Across the study: Second-dose groups at about 4 or about 12 weeks were pooled.

This clone was found a few times. Using immunoSEQ multiplex PCR, the repertoire was profiled, and TCRdb retains in-frame clones only, with some absent. In the table there are around 160,000 clones, around 90% of which are singletons. Germline V gene lookup returns CDR1 SGHRS and CDR2 YFSETQ. The CDR3 is 13 residues long. The V and J ends lost 4 bases and 6 bases respectively, with 13 bases between them. This chain joins TRBV5-1 and TRBJ1-1; a weak D match, TRBD1 (6 bases). Source: peripheral blood, taken on day 0 of AZD1222 vaccination. This sequence was found in an adult in good health. The CDR3 DNA is TGCGCCAGCAGCACTACAGGGTCCCCTGAAGCTTTCTTT. This encodes CASSTTGSPEAFF.